A single TCR beta chain is shown here with its context. This table comes from immunoSEQ multiplex PCR, and its TCRdb copy is limited to in-frame clones, with some not included. The top ten clones hold 3% to 4.5% of a sample with some 20,000 clones, 88% of them seen once. This specimen belongs to a study of PD-L1 blockade in urothelial cancer. Study-wide background: Male sex and bladder-origin urothelial cancer were recorded for twenty-five of 29 patients. Previous chemotherapy exposure amounted to 0 to 3 regimens for patients. Analysis of blood occurred 3 weeks (second dose) and 6 weeks after treatment start.

J gave up 5 bases and V 1 base, and 7 bases lay outside the gene matches. The CDR3 covers 16 residues. The V gene's germline CDR1 is MGHRA and CDR2 YSYEKL. It was locally advanced or metastatic urothelial carcinoma that patients had. Sequencing was performed on PBMCs, taken around atezolizumab (anti-PD-L1) treatment. The clonotype originates from a man aged 45-65 years with urothelial cancer. The chain uses TRBV4-1 and TRBJ2-2, with 7 bases fitting TRBD1. The CDR3 DNA follows: TGCGCCAGCAGCCAAGGACAGGGTCCCCTAACCGGGGAGCTGTTTTTT. Translation gives CASSQGQGPLTGELFF.